This T cell receptor (beta chain) was identified during a study of blood T cell repertoires in COVID-19. Study overall: The United States, Italy and Spain were the sources of the acute and convalescent COVID-19 samples. Nucleic acid was either cDNA or gDNA, and it came from T cells, B-cell-depleted T cells, or PBMCs.

Original data processing: For nucleated cells, counts were estimated from reference gene primer amplification. Generated by immunoSEQ multiplex PCR, the TCRdb table keeps only in-frame clones and is missing some. V and J calls plus clone size are reproduced from that table; the DNA served to infer D and trimming. The data hold roughly 220,000 clones, with 75% to 85% observed a single time. The CDR3 spans 13 residues. Trimming stripped 4 bases from V and 1 base from J, with 7 bases between. Germline assignment: CDR1 LNHDA and CDR2 SQIVND (reference sequence). Sequencing was done on a sample of peripheral blood. The origin of this receptor is a middle-aged woman who had recovered from COVID-19. V usage is TRBV19 and J usage is TRBJ1-1, with no clear D. The CDR3 is CASSRVGNTEAFF. CDR3 sequence (DNA): TGTGCCAGTAGTAGAGTCGGGAACACTGAAGCTTTCTTT.